Listed below are T cell receptor beta chains from one sample, sequenced in a study of blood T cell repertoires in COVID-19. Data came from immunoSEQ multiplex PCR; TCRdb stores just in-frame clones and leaves some out. The sample consists of a few hundred thousand clones, less than 90% of them appearing once. The sample taken for sequencing was PBMCs or T cells enriched from blood (not recorded which). The receptors here all came from a woman between 45 and 65 years old who had recovered from COVID-19. The CDR3 runs from the conserved cysteine through the conserved F or W. A D gene is named only where the DNA matches it firmly. Some rows have no size entry. The others give once, few or many, or a class for an expanded clone.

NA	TRBD1	TRBV29-1	TRBJ1-2	TGCAGCGTTGGTCCCGGGACAGGGAACTATGGCTACACCTTC	CSVGPGTGNYGYTF
NA	TRBD1	TRBV7-9	TRBJ1-1	TGTGCCAGCAGCACCGGGACAGGGATGAACACTGAAGCTTTCTTT	CASSTGTGMNTEAFF
few	TRBD2	TRBV7-6	TRBJ2-1	TGTGCCAGCAGCCCGGGACTAGCGTCCTACAATGAGCAGTTCTTC	CASSPGLASYNEQFF
NA	NA	TRBV3-1/TRBV3-2	TRBJ1-6	TGTGCCAGCAGCCAAGACAGACTGCGGCCCAATTCACCCCTCCACTTT	CASSQDRLRPNSPLHF
NA	NA	TRBV2	TRBJ1-5	TGTGCCAGCAGCGAAACAGGTAGCAATCAGCCCCAGCATTTT	CASSETGSNQPQHF
NA	TRBD1	TRBV6-5	TRBJ1-2	TGTGCCAGCAGGGGGGACAGGGTGGGAGGCTACACCTTC	CASRGDRVGGYTF
NA	TRBD1	TRBV13	TRBJ1-5	TGTGCCAGCAGCCATATACAGGGGGCCGATCAGCCCCAGCATTTT	CASSHIQGADQPQHF
NA	TRBD2	TRBV7-2	TRBJ2-1	TGTGCCAGCAGCTTAAACGGCGGGGGATACAATGAGCAGTTCTTC	CASSLNGGGYNEQFF
NA	NA	TRBV4-2	TRBJ1-1	TGTGCCAGCAGCCAATCGCTTAGTGCGGGGGCGCTACCATCTTTCTTT	CASSQSLSAGALPSFF
NA	NA	TRBV5-1	TRBJ2-6	TGCGCCAGCAGTGATGACAAGACTGGGGCCAACGTCCTGACTTTC	CASSDDKTGANVLTF
NA	TRBD2	TRBV4-1	TRBJ2-3	TGCGCCAGCAGCCATACCGGGACTAGCTTACCGGGGCTAATTACGCAGTATTTT	CASSHTGTSLPGLITQYF
NA	NA	TRBV3-1/TRBV3-2	TRBJ1-2	TGTGCCAGCAGCCAGACACAGGGCTCTAACTATGGCTACACCTTC	CASSQTQGSNYGYTF
once	NA	TRBV7-2	TRBJ1-2	TGTGCCAGCAGCTTGGATGGGGGGGGCTATGGCTACACCTTC	CASSLDGGGYGYTF
NA	TRBD1	TRBV29-1	TRBJ1-1	TGCAGCGTTCCGGGGGTAGGGGGCCGGACTGAAGCTTTCTTT	CSVPGVGGRTEAFF
NA	NA	TRBV29-1	TRBJ1-4	TGCAGCGGCAGGTTAACTAATGAAAAACTGTTTTTT	CSGRLTNEKLFF
NA	TRBD1	TRBV19	TRBJ2-1	TGTGCCACCGCCGGGACAGTACGCCCTCAAGGGGAGTTCTTC	CATAGTVRPQGEFF
once	NA	TRBV18	TRBJ1-1	TGTGCCAGCTCAGGCACTGGGGGGACTGAAGCTTTCTTT	CASSGTGGTEAFF
NA	NA	TRBV5-5	TRBJ2-7	TGTGCCAGCAGCTTGATGGGGGCCGACGAGCAGTACTTC	CASSLMGADEQYF